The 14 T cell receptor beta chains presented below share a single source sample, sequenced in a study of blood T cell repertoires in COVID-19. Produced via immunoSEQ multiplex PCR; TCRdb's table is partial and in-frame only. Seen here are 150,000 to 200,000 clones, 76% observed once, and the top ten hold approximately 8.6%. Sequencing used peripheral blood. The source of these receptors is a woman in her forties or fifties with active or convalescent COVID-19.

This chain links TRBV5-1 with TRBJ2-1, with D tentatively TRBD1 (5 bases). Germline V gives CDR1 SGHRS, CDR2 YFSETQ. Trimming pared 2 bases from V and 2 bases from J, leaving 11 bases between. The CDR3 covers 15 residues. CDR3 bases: TGCGCCAGCAGCTTACAGGCGCCCCCCTACAATGAGCAGTTCTTC. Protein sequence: CASSLQAPPYNEQFF. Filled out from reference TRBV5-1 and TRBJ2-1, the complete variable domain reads KAGVTQTPRYLIKTRGQQVTLSCSPISGHRSVSWYQQTPGQGLQFLFEYFSETQRNKGNFPGRFSGRQFSNSRSEMNVSTLELGDSALYLCASSLQAPPYNEQFFGPGTRLTVL.

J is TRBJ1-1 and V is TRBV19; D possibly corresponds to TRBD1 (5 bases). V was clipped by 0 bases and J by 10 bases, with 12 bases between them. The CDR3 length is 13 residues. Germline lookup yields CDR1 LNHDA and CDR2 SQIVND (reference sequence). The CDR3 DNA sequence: TGTGCCAGTAGTATAGACAGGGATACCGGAGCTTTCTTT. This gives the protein CASSIDRDTGAFF.

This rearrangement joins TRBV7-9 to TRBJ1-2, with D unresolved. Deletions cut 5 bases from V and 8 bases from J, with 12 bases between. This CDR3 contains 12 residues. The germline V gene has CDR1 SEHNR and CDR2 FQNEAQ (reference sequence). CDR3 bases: TGTGCCAGCAGCCATGTAGCGGGGGGCTACACCTTC. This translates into CASSHVAGGYTF.

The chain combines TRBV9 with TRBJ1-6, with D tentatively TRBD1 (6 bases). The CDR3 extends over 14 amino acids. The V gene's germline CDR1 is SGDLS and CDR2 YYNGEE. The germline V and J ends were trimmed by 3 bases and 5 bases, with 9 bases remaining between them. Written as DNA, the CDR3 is TGTGCCAGCAGCGCCAGACAGGATAATTCACCCCTCCACTTT. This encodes CASSARQDNSPLHF.

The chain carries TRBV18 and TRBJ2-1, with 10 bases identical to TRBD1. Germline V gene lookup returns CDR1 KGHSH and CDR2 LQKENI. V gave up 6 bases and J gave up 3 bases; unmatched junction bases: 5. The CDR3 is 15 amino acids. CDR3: CASSTGTGDYNEQFF. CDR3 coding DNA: TGTGCCAGCTCGACCGGGACAGGGGACTACAATGAGCAGTTCTTC.

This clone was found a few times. This CDR3 is CASSAQLADLSYNEQFF. In nucleotides, the CDR3 is TGTGCCAGCAGTGCCCAACTAGCGGATCTATCCTACAATGAGCAGTTCTTC. The chain employs TRBV27 and TRBJ2-1, with TRBD2 identical over 8 bases. This CDR3 has 17 residues. V gave up 5 bases and J gave up 1 base; unmatched junction bases: 10. Per the germline V gene, CDR1 is MNHEY and CDR2 is SMNVEV (reference sequence).

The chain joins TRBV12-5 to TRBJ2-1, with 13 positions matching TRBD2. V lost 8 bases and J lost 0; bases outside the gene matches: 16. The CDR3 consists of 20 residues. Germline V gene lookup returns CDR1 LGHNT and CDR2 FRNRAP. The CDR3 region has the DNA TGTGCTAGTTCGCACACCGGGACTAGCGGGGCCCCGAGCTCCTACAATGAGCAGTTCTTC. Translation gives CASSHTGTSGAPSSYNEQFF.

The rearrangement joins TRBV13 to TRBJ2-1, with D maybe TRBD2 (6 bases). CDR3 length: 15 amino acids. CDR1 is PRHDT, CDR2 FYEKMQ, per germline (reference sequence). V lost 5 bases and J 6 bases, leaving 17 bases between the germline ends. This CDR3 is CASSRGAGKSNEQFF. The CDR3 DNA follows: TGTGCCAGCAGCCGCGGGGCAGGGAAAAGCAATGAGCAGTTCTTC.

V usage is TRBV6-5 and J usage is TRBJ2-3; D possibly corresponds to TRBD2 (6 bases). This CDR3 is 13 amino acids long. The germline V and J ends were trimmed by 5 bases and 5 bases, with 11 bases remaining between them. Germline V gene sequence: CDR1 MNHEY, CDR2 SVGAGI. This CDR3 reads CASSRRRGDTQYF. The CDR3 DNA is TGTGCCAGCAGTCGAAGGCGGGGAGATACGCAGTATTTT.

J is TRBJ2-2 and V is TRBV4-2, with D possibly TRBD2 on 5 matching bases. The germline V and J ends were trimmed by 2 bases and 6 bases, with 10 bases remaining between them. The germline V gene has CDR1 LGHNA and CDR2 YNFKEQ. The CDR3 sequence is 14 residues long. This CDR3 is CASSQTRSAGELFF. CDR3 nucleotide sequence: TGTGCCAGCAGCCAAACTAGATCCGCCGGGGAGCTGTTTTTT.

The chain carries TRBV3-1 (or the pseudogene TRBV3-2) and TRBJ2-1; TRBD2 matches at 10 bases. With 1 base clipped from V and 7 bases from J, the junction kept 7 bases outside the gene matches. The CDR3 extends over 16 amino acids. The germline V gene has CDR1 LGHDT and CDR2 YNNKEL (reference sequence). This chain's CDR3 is CASSQALSGGANEQFF. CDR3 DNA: TGTGCCAGCAGCCAAGCCCTCAGCGGGGGGGCAAATGAGCAGTTCTTC.

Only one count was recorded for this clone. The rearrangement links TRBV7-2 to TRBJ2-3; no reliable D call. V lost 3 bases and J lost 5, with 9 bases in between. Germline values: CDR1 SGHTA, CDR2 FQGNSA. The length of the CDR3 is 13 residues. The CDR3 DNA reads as TGTGCCAGCAGCTTGCTCATAGTAGATACGCAGTATTTT. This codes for CASSLLIVDTQYF.

This chain's CDR3 is CASSLGSGPRSEKLFF. CDR3 DNA sequence: TGTGCCAGCAGCTTGGGGTCAGGGCCACGTTCTGAAAAACTGTTTTTT. V gene TRBV5-6 combines with J gene TRBJ1-4, with a weak D call TRBD1 (5 bases). Trimming took 0 bases from V and 7 from J, leaving 16 bases between them. The CDR3 spans 16 residues. In germline, CDR1 is SGHDT, CDR2 YYEEEE.

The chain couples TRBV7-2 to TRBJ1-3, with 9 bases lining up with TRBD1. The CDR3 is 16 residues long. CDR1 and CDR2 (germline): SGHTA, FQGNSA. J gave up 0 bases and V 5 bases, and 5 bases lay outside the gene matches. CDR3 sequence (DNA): TGTGCCAGCAGCCGTACAGGGGGCTTCTCTGGAAACACCATATATTTT. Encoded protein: CASSRTGGFSGNTIYF.